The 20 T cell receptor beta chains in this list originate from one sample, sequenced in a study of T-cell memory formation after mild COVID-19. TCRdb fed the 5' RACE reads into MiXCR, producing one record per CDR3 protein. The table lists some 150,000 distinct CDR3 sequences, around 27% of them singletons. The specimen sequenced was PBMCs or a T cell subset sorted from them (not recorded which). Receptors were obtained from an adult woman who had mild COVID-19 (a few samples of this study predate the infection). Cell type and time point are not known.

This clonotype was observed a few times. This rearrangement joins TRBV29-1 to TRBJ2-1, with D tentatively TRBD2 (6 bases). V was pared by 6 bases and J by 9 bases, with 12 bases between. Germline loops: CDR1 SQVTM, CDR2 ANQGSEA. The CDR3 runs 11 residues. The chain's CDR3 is CSVGDLFEQFF. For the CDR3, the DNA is TGCAGCGTCGGGGACTTATTTGAGCAGTTCTTC.

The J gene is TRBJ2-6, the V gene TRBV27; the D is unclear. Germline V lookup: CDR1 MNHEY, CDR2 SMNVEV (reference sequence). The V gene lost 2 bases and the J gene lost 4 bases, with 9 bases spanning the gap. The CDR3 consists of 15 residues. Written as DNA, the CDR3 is TGTGCCAGCAGTTTAGCTGGGCCCGGGGCCAACGTCCTGACTTTC. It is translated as CASSLAGPGANVLTF.

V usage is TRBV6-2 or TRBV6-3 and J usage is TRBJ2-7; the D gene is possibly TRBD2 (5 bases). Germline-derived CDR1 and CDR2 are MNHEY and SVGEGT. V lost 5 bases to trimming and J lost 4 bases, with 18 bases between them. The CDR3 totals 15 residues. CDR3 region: CASSPRAQISYEQYF. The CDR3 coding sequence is TGTGCCAGCAGTCCGCGGGCCCAGATTTCGTACGAGCAGTACTTC.

The CDR3 loop reads CSAEMRGQVTEAFF. DNA for the CDR3: TGCAGCGCTGAGATGAGGGGGCAAGTAACTGAAGCTTTCTTT. J is TRBJ1-1 and V is TRBV29-1; 7 bases map to TRBD1. This CDR3 spans 14 amino acids. CDR1 and CDR2 (germline): SQVTM, ANQGSEA. The V and J ends lost 7 bases and 5 bases, in that order; junction bases with no gene match: 13.

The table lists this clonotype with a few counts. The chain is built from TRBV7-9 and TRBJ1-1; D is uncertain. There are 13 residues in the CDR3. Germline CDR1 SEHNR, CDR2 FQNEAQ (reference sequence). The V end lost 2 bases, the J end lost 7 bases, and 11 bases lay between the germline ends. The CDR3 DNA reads TGTGCCAGCAGCTTATCCGGGATCGATGAAGCTTTCTTT. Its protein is CASSLSGIDEAFF.

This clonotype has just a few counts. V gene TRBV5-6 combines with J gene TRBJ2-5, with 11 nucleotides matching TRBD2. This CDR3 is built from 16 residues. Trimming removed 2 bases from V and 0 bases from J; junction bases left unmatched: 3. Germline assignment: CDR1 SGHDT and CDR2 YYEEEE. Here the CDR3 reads CASSFSLAGDQETQYF. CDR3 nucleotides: TGTGCCAGCAGCTTCTCACTAGCGGGGGACCAAGAGACCCAGTACTTC.

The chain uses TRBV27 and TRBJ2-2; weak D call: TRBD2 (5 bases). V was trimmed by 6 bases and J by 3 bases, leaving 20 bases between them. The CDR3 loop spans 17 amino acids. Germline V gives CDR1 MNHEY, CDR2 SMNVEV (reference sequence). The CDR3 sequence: CASRTRGTLDYTGELFF. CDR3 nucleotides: TGTGCCAGCAGGACCCGGGGAACTCTAGATTACACCGGGGAGCTGTTTTTT.

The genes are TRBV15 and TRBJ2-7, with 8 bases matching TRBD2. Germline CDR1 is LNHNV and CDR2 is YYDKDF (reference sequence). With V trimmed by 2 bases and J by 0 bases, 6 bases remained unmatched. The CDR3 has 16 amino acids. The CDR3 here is CATSRTSGSSSYEQYF. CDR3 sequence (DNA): TGTGCCACCAGCAGAACTAGCGGCTCTAGCTCCTACGAGCAGTACTTC.

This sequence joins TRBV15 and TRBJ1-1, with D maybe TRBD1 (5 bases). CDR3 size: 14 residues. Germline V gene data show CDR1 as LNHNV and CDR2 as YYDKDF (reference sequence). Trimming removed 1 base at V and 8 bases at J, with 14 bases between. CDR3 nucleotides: TGTGCCACCAGCAGAGTAGACAGTTCTTCCGAAGCTTTCTTT. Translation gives CATSRVDSSSEAFF.

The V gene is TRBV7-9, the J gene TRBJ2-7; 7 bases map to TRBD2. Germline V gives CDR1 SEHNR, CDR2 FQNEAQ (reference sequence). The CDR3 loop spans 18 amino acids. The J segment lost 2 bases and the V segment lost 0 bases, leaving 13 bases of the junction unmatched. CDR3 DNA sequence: TGTGCCAGCAGCTTAGCCAAGGCGGGGAGCGGGGTTACCTACGAGCAGTACTTC. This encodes CASSLAKAGSGVTYEQYF.

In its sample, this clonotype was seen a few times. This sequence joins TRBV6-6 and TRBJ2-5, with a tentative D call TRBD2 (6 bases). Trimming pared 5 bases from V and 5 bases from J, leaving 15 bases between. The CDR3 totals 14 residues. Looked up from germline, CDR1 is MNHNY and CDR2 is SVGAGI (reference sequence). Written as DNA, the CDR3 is TGTGCCAGCAGTCGGAGGGCCGTTCTGGAGACCCAGTACTTC. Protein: CASSRRAVLETQYF.

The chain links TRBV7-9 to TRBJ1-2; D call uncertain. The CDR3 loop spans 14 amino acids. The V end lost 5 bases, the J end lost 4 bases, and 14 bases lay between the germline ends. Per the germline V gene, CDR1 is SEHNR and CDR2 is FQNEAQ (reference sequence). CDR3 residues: CASSPDAVFYGYTF. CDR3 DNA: TGTGCCAGCAGCCCGGACGCGGTATTCTATGGCTACACCTTC.

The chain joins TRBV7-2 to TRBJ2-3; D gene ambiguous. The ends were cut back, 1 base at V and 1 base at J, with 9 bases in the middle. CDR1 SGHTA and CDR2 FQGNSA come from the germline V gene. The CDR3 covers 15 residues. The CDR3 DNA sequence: TGTGCCAGCAGCTTAGTTTGGGGTGGCACAGATACGCAGTATTTT. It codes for CASSLVWGGTDTQYF.

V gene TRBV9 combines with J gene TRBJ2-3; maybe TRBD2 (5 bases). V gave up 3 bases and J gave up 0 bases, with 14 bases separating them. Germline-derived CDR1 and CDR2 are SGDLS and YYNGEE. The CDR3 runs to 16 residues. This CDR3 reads CASSAGGSLSTDTQYF. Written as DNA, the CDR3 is TGTGCCAGCAGCGCCGGTGGGAGCTTAAGCACAGATACGCAGTATTTT.

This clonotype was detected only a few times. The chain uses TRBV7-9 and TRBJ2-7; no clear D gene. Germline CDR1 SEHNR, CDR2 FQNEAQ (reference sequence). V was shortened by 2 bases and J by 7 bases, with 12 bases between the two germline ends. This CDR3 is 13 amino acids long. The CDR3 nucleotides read TGTGCCAGCAGCTTAACGAGTACGGCGGAGCAGTACTTC. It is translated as CASSLTSTAEQYF.

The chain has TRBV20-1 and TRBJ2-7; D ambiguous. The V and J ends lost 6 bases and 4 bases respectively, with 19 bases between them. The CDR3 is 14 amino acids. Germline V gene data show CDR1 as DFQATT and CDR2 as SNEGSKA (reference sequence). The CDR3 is CSAQGEIPRYEQYF. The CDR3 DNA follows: TGCAGTGCCCAAGGAGAGATCCCGAGATACGAGCAGTACTTC.

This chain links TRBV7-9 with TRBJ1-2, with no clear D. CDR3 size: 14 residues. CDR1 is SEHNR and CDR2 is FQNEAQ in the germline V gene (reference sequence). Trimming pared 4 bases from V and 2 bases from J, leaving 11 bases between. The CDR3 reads CASSSPEVNYGYTF. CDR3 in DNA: TGTGCCAGCAGCTCACCTGAAGTGAACTATGGCTACACCTTC. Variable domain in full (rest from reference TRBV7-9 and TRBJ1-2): DTGVSQNPRHKITKRGQNVTFRCDPISEHNRLYWYRQTLGQGPEFLTYFQNEAQLEKSRLLSDRFSAERPKGSFSTLEIQRTEQGDSAMYLCASSSPEVNYGYTFGSGTRLTVV.

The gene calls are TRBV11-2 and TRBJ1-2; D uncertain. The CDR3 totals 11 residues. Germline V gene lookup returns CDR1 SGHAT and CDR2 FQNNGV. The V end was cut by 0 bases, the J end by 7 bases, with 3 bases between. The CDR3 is CASSLECGYTF. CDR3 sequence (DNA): TGTGCCAGCAGCTTAGAGTGTGGCTACACCTTC.

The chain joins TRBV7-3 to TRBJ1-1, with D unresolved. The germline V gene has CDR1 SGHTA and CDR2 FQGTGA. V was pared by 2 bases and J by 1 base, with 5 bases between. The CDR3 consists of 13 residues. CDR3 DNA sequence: TGTGCCAGCAGCTTACAGGAGAACACTGAAGCTTTCTTT. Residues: CASSLQENTEAFF. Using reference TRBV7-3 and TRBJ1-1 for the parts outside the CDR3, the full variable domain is GAGVSQTPSNKVTEKGKYVELRCDPISGHTALYWYRQSLGQGPEFLIYFQGTGAADDSGLPNDRFFAVRPEGSVSTLKIQRTERGDSAVYLCASSLQENTEAFFGQGTRLTVV.

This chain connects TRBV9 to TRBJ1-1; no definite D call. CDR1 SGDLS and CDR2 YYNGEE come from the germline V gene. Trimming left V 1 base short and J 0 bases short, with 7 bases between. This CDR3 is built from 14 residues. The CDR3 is CASSVTGVNTEAFF. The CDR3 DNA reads TGTGCCAGCAGCGTAACGGGTGTGAACACTGAAGCTTTCTTT.